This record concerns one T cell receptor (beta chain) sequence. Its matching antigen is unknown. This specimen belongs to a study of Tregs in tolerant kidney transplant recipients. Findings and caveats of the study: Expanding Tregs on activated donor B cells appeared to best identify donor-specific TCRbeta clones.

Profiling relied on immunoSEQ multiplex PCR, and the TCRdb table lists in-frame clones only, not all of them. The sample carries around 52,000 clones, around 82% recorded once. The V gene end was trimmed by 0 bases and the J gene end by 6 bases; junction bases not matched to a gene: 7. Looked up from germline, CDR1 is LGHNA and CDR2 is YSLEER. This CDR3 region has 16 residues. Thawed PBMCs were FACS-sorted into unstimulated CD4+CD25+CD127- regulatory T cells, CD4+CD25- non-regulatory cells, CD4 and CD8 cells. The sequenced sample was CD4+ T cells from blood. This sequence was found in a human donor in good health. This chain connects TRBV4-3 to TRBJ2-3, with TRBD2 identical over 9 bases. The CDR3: CASSQEWRGGRDTQYF. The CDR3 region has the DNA TGCGCCAGCAGCCAAGAGTGGCGGGGGGGTCGTGATACGCAGTATTTT.